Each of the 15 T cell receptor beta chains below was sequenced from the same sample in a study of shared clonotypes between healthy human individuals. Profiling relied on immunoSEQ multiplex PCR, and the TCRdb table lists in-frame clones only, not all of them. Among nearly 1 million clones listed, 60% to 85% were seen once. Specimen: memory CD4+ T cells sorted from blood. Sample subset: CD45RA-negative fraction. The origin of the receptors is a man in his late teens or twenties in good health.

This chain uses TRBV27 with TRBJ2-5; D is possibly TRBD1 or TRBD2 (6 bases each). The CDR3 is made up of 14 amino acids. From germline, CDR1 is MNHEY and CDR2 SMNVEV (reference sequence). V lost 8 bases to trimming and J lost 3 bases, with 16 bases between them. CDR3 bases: TGTGCCAGCGTCGGAGGGGGTTTTGAAGAGACCCAGTACTTC. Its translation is CASVGGGFEETQYF.

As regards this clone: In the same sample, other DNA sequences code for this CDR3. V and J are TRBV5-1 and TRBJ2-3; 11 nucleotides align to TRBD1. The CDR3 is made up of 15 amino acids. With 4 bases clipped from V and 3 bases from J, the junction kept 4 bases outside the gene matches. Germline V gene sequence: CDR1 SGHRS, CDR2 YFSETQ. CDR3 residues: CASSPGQGATDTQYF. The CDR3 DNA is TGCGCCAGCAGCCCCGGACAGGGGGCAACAGATACGCAGTATTTT.

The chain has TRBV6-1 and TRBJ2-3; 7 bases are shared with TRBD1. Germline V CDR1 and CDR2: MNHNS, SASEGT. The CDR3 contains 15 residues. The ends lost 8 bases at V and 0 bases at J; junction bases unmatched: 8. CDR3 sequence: CASPGGQVSTDTQYF. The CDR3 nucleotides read TGTGCCAGCCCCGGCGGACAGGTGAGCACAGATACGCAGTATTTT.

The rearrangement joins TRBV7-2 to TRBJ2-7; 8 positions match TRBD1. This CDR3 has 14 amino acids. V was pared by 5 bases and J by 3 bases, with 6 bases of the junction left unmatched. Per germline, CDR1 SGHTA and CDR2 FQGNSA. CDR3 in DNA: TGTGCCAGCAGCACCGGGACAGGAAGCTACGAGCAGTACTTC. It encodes CASSTGTGSYEQYF.

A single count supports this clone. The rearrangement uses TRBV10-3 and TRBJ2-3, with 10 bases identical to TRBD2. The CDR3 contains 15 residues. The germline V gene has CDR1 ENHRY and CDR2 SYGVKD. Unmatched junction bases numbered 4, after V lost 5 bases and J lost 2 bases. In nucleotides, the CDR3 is TGTGCCATCAGTTTAGCGGGAGGAGACACAGATACGCAGTATTTT. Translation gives CAISLAGGDTDTQYF.

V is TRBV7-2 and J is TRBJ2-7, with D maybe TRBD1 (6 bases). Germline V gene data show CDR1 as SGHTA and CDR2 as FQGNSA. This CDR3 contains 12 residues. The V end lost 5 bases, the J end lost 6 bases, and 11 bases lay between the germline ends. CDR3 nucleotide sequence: TGTGCCAGCAGCCGACAGGCAGCCGAGCAGTACTTC. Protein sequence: CASSRQAAEQYF.

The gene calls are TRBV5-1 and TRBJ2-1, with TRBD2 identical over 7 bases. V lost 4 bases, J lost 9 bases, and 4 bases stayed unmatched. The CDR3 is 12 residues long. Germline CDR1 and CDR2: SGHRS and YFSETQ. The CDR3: CASSVTSAEQFF. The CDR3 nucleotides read TGCGCCAGCAGCGTCACTAGCGCTGAGCAGTTCTTC.

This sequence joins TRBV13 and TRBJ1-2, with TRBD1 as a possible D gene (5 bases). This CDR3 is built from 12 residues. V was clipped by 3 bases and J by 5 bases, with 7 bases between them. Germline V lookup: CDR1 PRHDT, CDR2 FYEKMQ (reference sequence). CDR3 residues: CASSFRGYGYTF. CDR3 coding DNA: TGTGCCAGCAGCTTTCGGGGGTATGGCTACACCTTC.

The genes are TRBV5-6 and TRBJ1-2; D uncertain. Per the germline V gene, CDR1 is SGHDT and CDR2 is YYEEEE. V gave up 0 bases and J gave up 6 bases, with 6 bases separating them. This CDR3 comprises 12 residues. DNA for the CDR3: TGTGCCAGCAGCTTGGGAAAGGATGGCTACACCTTC. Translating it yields CASSLGKDGYTF.

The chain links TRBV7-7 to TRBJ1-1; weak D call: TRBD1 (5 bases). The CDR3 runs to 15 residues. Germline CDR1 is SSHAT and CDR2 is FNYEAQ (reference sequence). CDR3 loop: CARFPRGGENTEAFF. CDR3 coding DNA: TGTGCTAGGTTCCCGAGGGGAGGAGAGAACACTGAAGCTTTCTTT.

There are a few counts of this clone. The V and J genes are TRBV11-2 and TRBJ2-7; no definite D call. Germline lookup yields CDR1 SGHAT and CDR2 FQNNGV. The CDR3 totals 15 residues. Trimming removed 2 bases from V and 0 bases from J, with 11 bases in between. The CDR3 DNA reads TGTGCCAGCAGCTTAAGCGCAGGCAACTCCTACGAGCAGTACTTC. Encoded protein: CASSLSAGNSYEQYF.

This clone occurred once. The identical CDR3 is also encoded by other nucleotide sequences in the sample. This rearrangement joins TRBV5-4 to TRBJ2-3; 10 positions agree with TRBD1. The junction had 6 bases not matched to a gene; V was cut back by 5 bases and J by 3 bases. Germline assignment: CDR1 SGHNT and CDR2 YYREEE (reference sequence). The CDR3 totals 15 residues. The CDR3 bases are TGTGCCAGCAGTCGACAGGGGGCCGGAACAGATACGCAGTATTTT. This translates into CASSRQGAGTDTQYF.

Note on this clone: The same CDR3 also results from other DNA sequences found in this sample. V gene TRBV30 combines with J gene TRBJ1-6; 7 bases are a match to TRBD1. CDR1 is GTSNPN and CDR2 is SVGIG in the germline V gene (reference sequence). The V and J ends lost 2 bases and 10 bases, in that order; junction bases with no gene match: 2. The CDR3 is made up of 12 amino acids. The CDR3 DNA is TGTGCCTGGAGTCCACAGGGGTCACCCCTCCACTTT. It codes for CAWSPQGSPLHF. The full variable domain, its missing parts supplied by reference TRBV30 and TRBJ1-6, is SQTIHQWPATLVQPVGSPLSLECTVEGTSNPNLYWYRQAAGRGLQLLFYSVGIGQISSEVPQNLSASRPQDRQFILSSKKLLLSDSGFYLCAWSPQGSPLHFGNGTRLTVT.

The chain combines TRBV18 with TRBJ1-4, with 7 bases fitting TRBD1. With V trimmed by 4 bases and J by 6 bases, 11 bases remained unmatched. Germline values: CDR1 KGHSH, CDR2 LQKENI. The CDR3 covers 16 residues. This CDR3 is CASSRIQGGIDEKLFF. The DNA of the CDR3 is TGTGCCAGCTCACGAATTCAGGGGGGAATTGATGAAAAACTGTTTTTT.

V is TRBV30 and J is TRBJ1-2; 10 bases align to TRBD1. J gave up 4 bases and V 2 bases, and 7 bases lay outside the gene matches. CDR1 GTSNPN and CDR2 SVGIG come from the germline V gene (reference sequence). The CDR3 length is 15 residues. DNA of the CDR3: TGTGCCTGGAGTACCTACGGACAGGGGGGCTATGGCTACACCTTC. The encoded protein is CAWSTYGQGGYGYTF.